This note documents a single TCR beta chain sequence. This entry belongs to a study of cytomegalovirus exposure and HLA in healthy donors. As for the study in general: The platform used for the approximately 120 validation repertoires matched that of the roughly 630 first-cohort repertoires, a later analysis reported.

The V end was cut by 4 bases, the J end by 5 bases, with 14 bases between. CDR3 length equals 14 residues. Germline V lookup: CDR1 SGHRS, CDR2 YFSETQ. Sequencing was performed with immunoSEQ multiplex PCR; in TCRdb, only in-frame clones are kept and a portion is missing. The table lists under 65,000 clones, approximately 89% of them singletons, with 7.5% to 9.5% in the top ten. From the roughly 120-subject validation cohort, which was separate from the roughly 700-subject first cohort, the donors were drawn. The TCR originated in a woman between 18 and 30 years old in good health and CMV-seropositive. This chain joins TRBV5-1 and TRBJ2-3, with D perhaps matching TRBD1 (8 bases). Specimen: PBMCs. The CDR3 region is CASSLDREGDTQYF. Here the CDR3 DNA reads TGCGCCAGCAGCCTGGACAGGGAGGGAGATACGCAGTATTTT.